These T cell receptor beta chains were read from a single sample in a study of blood T cell repertoires in COVID-19. The assay was immunoSEQ multiplex PCR, and TCRdb's table has in-frame clones only and misses some. The profile shows approximately 240,000 clones, roughly 80% of them singletons. Sample: PBMCs or T cells enriched from blood (not recorded which). The source is a woman in her thirties or forties with acute COVID-19. CDR3s include the opening cysteine and the closing phenylalanine or tryptophan. The D gene is left open where the match is weak. Clone sizes are given selectively: once, few, many, or a class where the clone is expanded.

J | D | size | V | DNA | CDR3
TRBJ1-1 | . | . | TRBV6-5 | TGTGCCAGCCCCTACGCAGGCAGAGAGAACACTGAAGCTTTCTTT | CASPYAGRENTEAFF
TRBJ2-2 | . | . | TRBV11-2 | TGTGCCAGCAGCTTCTTGACAGGGAACACCGGGGAGCTGTTTTTT | CASSFLTGNTGELFF
TRBJ1-2 | TRBD1 | . | TRBV30 | TGTGCCTGGAGGGACAGGGTGAGGAGCTATGGCTACACCTTC | CAWRDRVRSYGYTF
TRBJ1-4 | . | . | TRBV7-2 | TGTGCCAGCAGCTTAGTGGGGACTAGAAATGAAAAACTGTTTTTT | CASSLVGTRNEKLFF
TRBJ1-5 | . | . | TRBV19 | TGTGCCAGTACTACGACAGGCAATCAGCCCCAGCATTTT | CASTTTGNQPQHF
TRBJ2-3 | . | few | TRBV19 | TGTGCCAGTAGTGGCCGGACTCAAACCTCCACAGATACGCAGTATTTT | CASSGRTQTSTDTQYF
TRBJ2-7 | . | few | TRBV27 | TGTGCCAGCAGTTTGTCAGGGATCGGCTACGAGCAGTACTTC | CASSLSGIGYEQYF
TRBJ1-2 | TRBD1 | . | TRBV11-2 | TGTGCCAGCAGCAGGGGACAGGGCATGGGTGGCTACACCTTC | CASSRGQGMGGYTF
TRBJ1-2 | TRBD1 | . | TRBV4-1 | TGCGCCAGCAGCCAACGGTCCCCGGGACAGGGAACGGACTATGGCTACACCTTC | CASSQRSPGQGTDYGYTF
TRBJ2-1 | TRBD2 | . | TRBV5-1 | TGCGCCAGCAGCTCCTATAGCGGGAGTAGGAATGAGCAGTTCTTC | CASSSYSGSRNEQFF
TRBJ2-1 | . | . | TRBV19 | TGTGCCAGTAGTATCCAGGACTATGAGCAGTTCTTC | CASSIQDYEQFF
TRBJ1-4 | TRBD1 | . | TRBV18 | TGTGCCAGCTCAAGGGACAGGGTAAATGAAAAACTGTTTTTT | CASSRDRVNEKLFF